The sequence of this TCR beta chain was determined in a study of blood T cell repertoires in COVID-19 (TCRdb year 2020). As for the study more broadly: Samples from collaborators originated in the United States, Italy and Spain and spanned both the acute and convalescent phases of COVID-19. Where HLA class I and class II types were available, the types were taken from metadata supplied by the sample provider, not from assay-based typing. Subjects who had been exposed to COVID-19, were actively infected with it, or had recovered from it provided the deeply sampled blood TCRbeta repertoires that made up the dataset. The sample metadata nearly always contained a de-identified subject ID, COVID-19 status, age in years and sex. The material from the prospective study consisted of cDNA or gDNA derived from T cells, B-cell-depleted T cells, or PBMCs. The samples were drawn from two sources: the first 160 participants of the ongoing ImmuneRACE study, and 1,200 or so subjects contributed by 6 global collaborators. A freely available public database, intended as a resource for researchers studying the immune response to SARS-CoV-2, is where the repertoires were released.

The immunoSEQ Assay, a bias-controlled multiplex PCR, was used to amplify TCRbeta CDR3 regions from genomic DNA. As for the authors' bioinformatics: The number of nucleated cells in each sample was estimated by amplification of reference gene primers within the assay. To quantify the absolute abundance of each unique TCRbeta CDR3 rearrangement, sequence reads were collapsed and filtered. For each sample, productive Simpson clonality was calculated by taking the square root of Simpson's diversity index across productive rearrangements. In TCRdb, the immuneACCESS table is reduced to in-frame sequences with V and J assigned. These tables do not hold every clone; where another copy was compared, an unresolved V gene accounts for under half, and the others remain unexplained. V, J and clone size derive from that table, while D and trimming were established from the DNA sequence. For this sample there are about 300,000 clones; 88% appear just once. Together, the top ten hold approximately 7.2% of the sample.

Points the paper makes about the study in general: The quantity of clinical and demographic metadata differed by source and by participant and was supplied without curation.

Another Seattle source contributed samples from volunteer blood donors who had recovered from COVID-19. Collaborating institutions collected whole blood in K2EDTA tubes following their own protocols. Collaborator samples were shipped for TCRbeta analysis as frozen whole blood, isolated PBMCs, or DNA extracted from either sample type. From its cysteine to its phenylalanine, the CDR3 spans 15 amino acids. The kept DNA is CDR3 alone, 45 bases in frame from the first base. Clipping removes 1 base from V and 5 bases from J, with 9 as the unmatched junction base count. The germline V gene (reference sequence) supplies CDR1 SGHNT and CDR2 YYREEE. A remark on this clone: Its antigen target is currently unknown. Qualities for individual bases were not recorded, and no much larger clone is one base off.

The receptor comes from a woman aged 25 to 39 who had recovered from COVID-19. Sample: peripheral blood. Recombination connected TRBV5-4 to TRBJ2-7, and 7 bases in between align with TRBD1. The CDR3 reads as follows: CASSLQSRGYHEQYF. The bases read TGTGCCAGCAGCTTGCAGTCCAGGGGGTACCACGAGCAGTACTTC.